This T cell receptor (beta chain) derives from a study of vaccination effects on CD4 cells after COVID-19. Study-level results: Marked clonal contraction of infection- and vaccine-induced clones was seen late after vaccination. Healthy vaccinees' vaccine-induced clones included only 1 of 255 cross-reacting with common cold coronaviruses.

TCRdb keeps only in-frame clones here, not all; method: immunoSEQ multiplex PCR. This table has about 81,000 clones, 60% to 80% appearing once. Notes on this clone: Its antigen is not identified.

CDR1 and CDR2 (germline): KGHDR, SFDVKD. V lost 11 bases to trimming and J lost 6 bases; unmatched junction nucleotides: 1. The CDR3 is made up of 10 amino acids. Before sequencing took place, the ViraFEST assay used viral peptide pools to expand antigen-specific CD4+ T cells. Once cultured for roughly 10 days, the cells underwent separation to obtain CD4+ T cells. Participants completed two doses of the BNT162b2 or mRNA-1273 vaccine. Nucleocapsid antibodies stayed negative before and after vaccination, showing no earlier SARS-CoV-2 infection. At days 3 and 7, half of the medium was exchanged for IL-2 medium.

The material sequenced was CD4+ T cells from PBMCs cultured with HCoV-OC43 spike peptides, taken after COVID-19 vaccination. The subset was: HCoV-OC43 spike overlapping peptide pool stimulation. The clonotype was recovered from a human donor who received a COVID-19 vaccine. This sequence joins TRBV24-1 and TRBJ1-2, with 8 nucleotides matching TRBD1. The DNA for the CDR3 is TGTGCCAAGACAGGGGATGGCTACACCTTC. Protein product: CAKTGDGYTF.